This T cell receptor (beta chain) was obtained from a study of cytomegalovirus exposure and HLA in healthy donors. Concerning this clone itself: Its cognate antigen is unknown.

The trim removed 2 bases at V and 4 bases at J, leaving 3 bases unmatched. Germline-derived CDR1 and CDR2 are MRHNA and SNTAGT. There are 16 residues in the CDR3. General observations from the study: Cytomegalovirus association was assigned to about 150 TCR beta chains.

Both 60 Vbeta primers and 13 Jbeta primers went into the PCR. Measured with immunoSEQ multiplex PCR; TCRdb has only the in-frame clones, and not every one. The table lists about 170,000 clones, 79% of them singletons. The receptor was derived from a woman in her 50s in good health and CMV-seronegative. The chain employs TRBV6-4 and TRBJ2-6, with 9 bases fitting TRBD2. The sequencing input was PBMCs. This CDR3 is CASSDERGVGANVLTF. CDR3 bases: TGTGCCAGCAGTGACGAGCGGGGGGTCGGGGCCAACGTCCTGACTTTC.